This TCR beta chain was captured by sequencing in a study of T-cell memory formation after mild COVID-19. At the level of the study: Largely, TCR clusters stayed within a single donor.

This clonotype has only a few counts. The CDR3 length is 15 residues. Trimming pared 5 bases from V and 3 bases from J, leaving 16 bases between. Looked up from germline, CDR1 is DFQATT and CDR2 is SNEGSKA (reference sequence). TCRdb re-derived calls from the 5' RACE reads in MiXCR, one entry per CDR3 protein. The table lists 200,000 to 250,000 distinct CDR3 sequences, more than 8% of them singletons, with approximately 20% in the top ten. The V gene is TRBV20-1, the J gene TRBJ1-4; TRBD1 is a possible D gene (5 bases). This clonotype originated in a young man who had mild COVID-19 (a few samples of this study predate the infection). Cell type and time point are not known. Sequenced material: PBMCs or a T cell subset sorted from them (not recorded which). In DNA form, the CDR3 reads TGCAGTGCTTGCAAATTGGGCAGGGCTAATGAAAAACTGTTTTTT. The encoded protein is CSACKLGRANEKLFF.